Each of the 28 T cell receptor beta chains below was sequenced from the same sample in a study of T-cell memory formation after mild COVID-19 (dated by TCRdb to about 2021). The protocol used for the library was 5' RACE. Sequencing relied on an Illumina NovaSeq 6000. The public reads were run again by TCRdb, first through fastp at Q25 and then through MiXCR, and only productive beta chains were kept. Rows are combined by CDR3 protein, so each entry shows the most common genes and DNA. The table for this sample lists approximately 570,000 distinct CDR3 sequences; around 17% of them were counted only once. The ten biggest clones cover about 12% of the sample. Sequencing was carried out using PBMCs or a T cell subset sorted from them (not recorded which). Receptor source: an adult woman who had mild COVID-19 (a few samples of this study predate the infection). The sample titles of this study are shuffled in the database, so cell type and time point are left out; the donor was told from shared clones.

The chain has TRBV18 and TRBJ1-2; D not resolved. Germline V gives CDR1 KGHSH, CDR2 LQKENI. V was cut by 3 bases and J by 1 base, with 6 bases left in between. The CDR3 runs to 13 residues. The CDR3 sequence: CASSPPSNYGYTF. For the CDR3, the DNA is TGTGCCAGCTCACCCCCGAGTAACTATGGCTACACCTTC.

This clonotype was detected only a few times. The chain joins TRBV30 to TRBJ1-2; D is undetermined. V lost 5 bases, J lost 4 bases, and 23 bases lay in between. Germline loops: CDR1 GTSNPN, CDR2 SVGIG (reference sequence). The CDR3 runs to 16 residues. The CDR3 DNA follows: TGTGCCTGGGAGGCGGACGGGCAGGCGGTCGTCTATGGCTACACCTTC. Protein: CAWEADGQAVVYGYTF.

The CDR3 sequence: CASSSIQGAVTDTQYF. As DNA, the CDR3 is TGTGCCAGCAGCTCCATCCAGGGGGCCGTCACAGATACGCAGTATTTT. The chain recombines TRBV7-9 with TRBJ2-3; 8 positions agree with TRBD1. This CDR3 spans 16 amino acids. V lost 4 bases and J lost 2; bases outside the gene matches: 8. Germline CDR1 is SEHNR and CDR2 is FQNEAQ (reference sequence).

V and J are TRBV5-1 and TRBJ2-3, with 13 bases lining up with TRBD2. V dropped 3 bases and J dropped 9; count of bases not matched to a gene: 7. Germline loops: CDR1 SGHRS, CDR2 YFSETQ. CDR3 length equals 15 residues. The CDR3 coding sequence is TGCGCCAGCAGCTCGACTAGCGGGGGGAAGGTAACGCAGTATTTT. Encoded protein: CASSSTSGGKVTQYF.

This chain connects TRBV7-9 to TRBJ2-1; 9 positions agree with TRBD1. This CDR3 comprises 18 residues. V gave up 5 bases and J gave up 6 bases; unmatched junction bases: 17. CDR1 and CDR2 from the germline V gene are SEHNR and FQNEAQ (reference sequence). The DNA for the CDR3 is TGTGCCAGCAGCCCCCGGGACAGGGCGCACCGTACTTTCAATGAGCAGTTCTTC. Amino acid sequence: CASSPRDRAHRTFNEQFF.

The chain uses TRBV4-1 and TRBJ2-3; 10 positions match TRBD2. Germline CDR1 is MGHRA and CDR2 is YSYEKL. The CDR3 extends over 17 amino acids. The junction had 8 bases not matched to a gene; V was cut back by 1 base and J by 4 bases. Here the CDR3 DNA reads TGCGCCAGCAGCCAAGTTAGCGGGGGGTCAAACGCAGATACGCAGTATTTT. Residues: CASSQVSGGSNADTQYF.

This sequence joins TRBV9 and TRBJ2-1; 8 positions agree with TRBD2. Germline values: CDR1 SGDLS, CDR2 YYNGEE. Trimming cost V 2 bases and J 2 bases; bases outside gene matches: 3. This CDR3 has 15 residues. CDR3 in DNA: TGTGCCAGCAGCGTGACTAGCGTTACCTACAATGAGCAGTTCTTC. It yields the protein CASSVTSVTYNEQFF.

V and J are TRBV3-1 and TRBJ2-2; 9 nucleotides match TRBD1. The CDR3 sequence is 16 residues long. Germline V lookup: CDR1 LGHDT, CDR2 YNNKEL (reference sequence). The junction had 5 bases not matched to a gene; V was cut back by 4 bases and J by 2 bases. DNA of the CDR3: TGTGCCAGCAGCCGCGGGACAGGGCTTAACACCGGGGAGCTGTTTTTT. It specifies CASSRGTGLNTGELFF.

The rearrangement joins TRBV6-2 or TRBV6-3 to TRBJ1-1; D not certain. There are 14 residues in the CDR3. V lost 4 bases and J lost 4, with 13 bases in between. Germline V gene data show CDR1 as MNHEY and CDR2 as SVGEGT. CDR3 loop: CASSWIPEGTEAFF. The CDR3 DNA reads TGTGCCAGCAGTTGGATTCCCGAAGGCACTGAAGCTTTCTTT.

The V call is TRBV7-9, the J call TRBJ2-7; TRBD2 matches 8 bases. Germline V gene data show CDR1 as SEHNR and CDR2 as FQNEAQ (reference sequence). The CDR3 is 15 residues long. J gave up 3 bases and V 5 bases, and 9 bases lay outside the gene matches. This chain's CDR3 is CASSQGELAVYEQYF. The CDR3, as DNA: TGTGCCAGCAGCCAGGGCGAACTAGCGGTCTACGAGCAGTACTTC.

The chain is built from TRBV20-1 and TRBJ2-1, with D perhaps TRBD1 (6 bases). Germline values: CDR1 DFQATT, CDR2 SNEGSKA (reference sequence). CDR3 length equals 15 residues. Trimming took off 0 bases at V and 2 bases at J, with 11 bases between the two ends. DNA of the CDR3: TGCAGTGCTAGAGATGATCAGGGGCCCTACAATGAGCAGTTCTTC. Translating gives CSARDDQGPYNEQFF.

V and J are TRBV20-1 and TRBJ2-7; the D gene is possibly TRBD1 (6 bases). The CDR3 is made up of 13 amino acids. V was cut by 5 bases and J by 4 bases, with 15 bases left in between. CDR1 and CDR2 from the germline V gene are DFQATT and SNEGSKA (reference sequence). The chain's CDR3 is CSAVDRTPYEQYF. The CDR3 DNA is TGCAGTGCTGTAGACAGGACCCCTTACGAGCAGTACTTC.

The chain has TRBV4-1 and TRBJ1-6; D gene ambiguous. Per the germline V gene, CDR1 is MGHRA and CDR2 is YSYEKL. Trimming cost V 1 base and J 1 base, with 5 bases left between them. The CDR3 sequence is 15 residues long. CDR3 sequence (DNA): TGCGCCAGCAGCCAAGGGCCGTCCTATAATTCACCCCTCCACTTT. Protein product: CASSQGPSYNSPLHF.

This clonotype has only a few counts. The V and J genes are TRBV5-4 and TRBJ2-2; D is perhaps TRBD1 (5 bases). This CDR3 has 15 residues. From germline, CDR1 is SGHNT and CDR2 YYREEE (reference sequence). The V and J ends lost 4 bases and 5 bases respectively, with 15 bases between them. The CDR3 coding sequence is TGTGCCAGCAGCCCGGACACCCTCGGGACCGGGGAGCTGTTTTTT. Residues: CASSPDTLGTGELFF.

Concerning this clonotype itself: The germline gene is not matched at one end of the junction; a read error may be the cause. J is TRBJ2-1 and V is TRBV7-7; 7 bases agree with TRBD1. The CDR3 has 14 residues. Germline CDR1 SSHAT, CDR2 FNYEAQ (reference sequence). As DNA, the CDR3 is TGTGCTAGCAGCCCCTTGGACAGGTACAATGAGCAGTTCTTC. Protein product: CASSPLDRYNEQFF.

The rearrangement joins TRBV18 to TRBJ2-4; D is possibly TRBD1 or TRBD2 (5 bases each). The CDR3 is made up of 16 amino acids. Germline V lookup: CDR1 KGHSH, CDR2 LQKENI. V was pared by 3 bases and J by 1 base, with 13 bases between. The CDR3 DNA reads as TGTGCCAGCTCACCGTCTGGGGGTCTGGCCAAAAACATTCAGTACTTC. It yields the protein CASSPSGGLAKNIQYF.

The chain has TRBV4-1 and TRBJ2-2, with D perhaps assigned TRBD1 or TRBD2 (6 bases each). Germline V gene sequence: CDR1 MGHRA, CDR2 YSYEKL. The CDR3 covers 13 residues. Trimming shortened V by 4 bases and J by 9 bases, and 12 bases separated the two germline ends. CDR3 DNA sequence: TGCGCCAGCAGCCTACCGGGGGCGCGGGAGCTGTTTTTT. Its protein is CASSLPGARELFF.

This clonotype is categorized as medium-sized. The rearrangement links TRBV10-3 to TRBJ2-1; D may correspond to TRBD1 or TRBD2 (7 bases each). V lost 10 bases and J 5 bases, leaving 24 bases between the germline ends. CDR3 length equals 16 residues. Per germline, CDR1 ENHRY and CDR2 SYGVKD. CDR3 DNA sequence: TGTGCCACCAGGGGGGGGGCGAGCGGGCCCCACAATGAGCAGTTCTTC. This codes for CATRGGASGPHNEQFF.

V and J are TRBV6-6 and TRBJ2-5; 8 bases agree with TRBD2. Per the germline V gene, CDR1 is MNHNY and CDR2 is SVGAGI (reference sequence). This CDR3 region has 14 residues. The junction had 8 bases not matched to a gene; V was cut back by 7 bases and J by 4 bases. The chain's CDR3 is CASTTREGGETQYF. CDR3 nucleotides: TGTGCCAGCACCACCCGGGAGGGAGGAGAGACCCAGTACTTC.

This clonotype was counted a few times. The chain recombines TRBV7-2 with TRBJ1-3; tentative D call: TRBD1 (5 bases). The CDR3 has 15 amino acids. The germline V and J ends were trimmed by 1 base and 5 bases, with 12 bases remaining between them. Germline assignment: CDR1 SGHTA and CDR2 FQGNSA. The CDR3 nucleotides are TGTGCCAGCAGCTTAGAGACAGTCGGACGAAACACCATATATTTT. It translates to CASSLETVGRNTIYF.

In this sample, this clonotype turned up a few times. The chain links TRBV29-1 to TRBJ2-1; D possibly corresponds to TRBD2 (6 bases). The CDR3 runs 16 residues. CDR1 SQVTM and CDR2 ANQGSEA come from the germline V gene. V was cut by 7 bases and J by 2 bases, with 21 bases left in between. The CDR3 nucleotides read TGCAGCGCCCCACACTCCGGGACTCAAACCTACAATGAGCAGTTCTTC. Protein: CSAPHSGTQTYNEQFF.

This clonotype appeared a few times. The V gene is TRBV2, the J gene TRBJ1-1; tentatively, D is TRBD1 (6 bases). Trimming left V 6 bases short and J 0 bases short, with 8 bases between. The CDR3 is made up of 13 amino acids. CDR1 and CDR2 from the germline V gene are SNHLY and FYNNEI. The CDR3 nucleotides are TGTGCCAGCAGGACAGGCTTGAACACTGAAGCTTTCTTT. It translates to CASRTGLNTEAFF.

The V call is TRBV15, the J call TRBJ2-3; TRBD1 is a possible D gene (6 bases). This CDR3 comprises 14 residues. Deletions cut 5 bases from V and 0 bases from J, with 9 bases between. Germline V lookup: CDR1 LNHNV, CDR2 YYDKDF (reference sequence). The CDR3 sequence: CATSVQGSTDTQYF. In DNA form, the CDR3 reads TGTGCCACCAGCGTCCAGGGGAGCACAGATACGCAGTATTTT.

This clonotype appeared a few times. This rearrangement joins TRBV16 to TRBJ2-7; TRBD1 agrees at 9 bases. V gave up 4 bases and J gave up 3 bases; unmatched junction bases: 7. Germline-derived CDR1 and CDR2 are KGHSY and FQNENV. There are 15 residues in the CDR3. CDR3 sequence (DNA): TGTGCCAGCAGCCGGACGGGACAGGGTTTCTACGAGCAGTACTTC. Translated: CASSRTGQGFYEQYF.

The V call is TRBV4-2, the J call TRBJ2-7; either TRBD1 or TRBD2 may fit D (5 bases each). Trimming removed 4 bases at V and 5 bases at J, with 15 bases between. CDR1 and CDR2 from the germline V gene are LGHNA and YNFKEQ. The CDR3 totals 14 residues. This CDR3 reads CASSPRDLRHEQYF. CDR3 in DNA: TGTGCCAGCAGCCCCCGGGACCTACGACACGAGCAGTACTTC.

This clonotype was counted between two and nine times. This chain uses TRBV12-3 or TRBV12-4 with TRBJ2-1; D is perhaps TRBD1 (7 bases). Trimming shortened V by 2 bases and J by 9 bases, and 14 bases separated the two germline ends. The CDR3 is 14 residues long. The CDR3 DNA follows: TGTGCCAGCAGTTTAAAGCTGCAGGGGGGTGAGCAGTTCTTC. As protein: CASSLKLQGGEQFF.

The V call is TRBV2, the J call TRBJ1-1; D is possibly TRBD1 (5 bases). The CDR3 totals 13 residues. Trimming left V 4 bases short and J 1 base short, with 7 bases between. Germline values: CDR1 SNHLY, CDR2 FYNNEI. The CDR3 sequence: CASSGTKNTEAFF. The CDR3 DNA sequence: TGTGCCAGCAGTGGGACAAAGAACACTGAAGCTTTCTTT.

This clonotype occurred a few times. The chain combines TRBV29-1 with TRBJ1-2; D gene uncertain. The V end lost 3 bases, the J end lost 3 bases, and 11 bases lay between the germline ends. The CDR3 contains 13 residues. Germline loops: CDR1 SQVTM, CDR2 ANQGSEA. CDR3: CSVEHPSDYGYTF. CDR3 DNA: TGCAGCGTTGAGCACCCCAGTGACTATGGCTACACCTTC.